The present T cell receptor beta chain was sequenced within a study of shared clonotypes between healthy human individuals. TCRdb's table, derived via immunoSEQ multiplex PCR, lists solely in-frame clones and lacks some. The sample carries a few million clones, roughly 92% recorded once. Per the germline V gene, CDR1 is LGHNA and CDR2 is YSLEER. Unmatched junction bases numbered 8, after V lost 3 bases and J lost 4 bases. The CDR3 is 16 amino acids. This clone was seen only once. This rearrangement joins TRBV4-3 to TRBJ2-1; 8 positions agree with TRBD1. The receptor was isolated from a man aged 18-30 years in good health. Sequenced material: naive CD4+ T cells sorted from blood. Subset: CD45RA+ positively selected. CDR3 nucleotide sequence: TGCGCCAGCAGCCATCTAGAGACAGGGGCTTACAATGAGCAGTTCTTC. Translation: CASSHLETGAYNEQFF.